A single T cell receptor (beta chain) is shown here with its context. This entry belongs to a study of T-cell reconstitution after alpha-beta-depleted transplantation in children. Unique molecular identifiers featured in how the TCRbeta library was prepared. TCRdb reanalysed the PCR reads using MiXCR and keeps one entry per CDR3 protein. The table has some 590,000 distinct CDR3 sequences, about 10% seen once. Trimming removed 6 bases from V and 0 bases from J, with 13 bases in between. This CDR3 contains 15 residues. This chain connects TRBV12-3 or TRBV12-4 to TRBJ2-3; D possibly matches TRBD1 or TRBD2 (5 bases each). The sample here was PBMCs from the stem cell graft donor, taken from the stem cell graft. This TCR was sampled from a human donor who donated a stem cell graft to a child with acute myeloid leukemia. The CDR3 region has the DNA TGTGCCAGCAGCCCCGAGGGGTCTAGCACAGATACGCAGTATTTT. Its protein product is CASSPEGSSTDTQYF.